These 20 T cell receptor beta chains came from one sample sequenced in a study of T cell responses to AZD1222 COVID-19 vaccine. The protocol was immunoSEQ multiplex PCR, while the TCRdb copy is restricted to in-frame clones and leaves out a portion. The repertoire holds approximately 100,000 clones, with 85% to 90% as singletons. The sample consisted of peripheral blood, taken on day 0 of AZD1222 vaccination. These receptors were taken from an adult in good health.

The rearrangement links TRBV7-9 to TRBJ2-7; D unclear. The CDR3 runs to 12 residues. Trimming removed 5 bases at V and 2 bases at J, with 7 bases between. Germline V lookup: CDR1 SEHNR, CDR2 FQNEAQ (reference sequence). CDR3 residues: CASSDSTYEQYF. CDR3 nucleotides: TGTGCCAGCAGCGACTCAACCTACGAGCAGTACTTC. Together with reference TRBV7-9 and TRBJ2-7, the CDR3 gives the full variable domain: DTGVSQNPRHKITKRGQNVTFRCDPISEHNRLYWYRQTLGQGPEFLTYFQNEAQLEKSRLLSDRFSAERPKGSFSTLEIQRTEQGDSAMYLCASSDSTYEQYFGPGTRLTVT.

The chain has TRBV20-1 and TRBJ1-3; no firm D call. Germline V lookup: CDR1 DFQATT, CDR2 SNEGSKA (reference sequence). V shed 3 bases and J shed 8 bases, with 8 bases lying between them. The CDR3 runs to 11 residues. The CDR3 sequence: CSASIEDTIYF. DNA of the CDR3: TGCAGTGCTAGTATTGAAGACACCATATATTTT.

The CDR3 coding sequence is TGTGCCTGGAGTGTATACCCCCCGGTAAACTATGGCTACACCTTC. It translates to CAWSVYPPVNYGYTF. The chain is built from TRBV30 and TRBJ1-2; no clear D gene. The V and J ends lost 0 bases and 2 bases respectively, with 13 bases between them. This CDR3 region has 15 residues. The V gene's germline CDR1 is GTSNPN and CDR2 SVGIG (reference sequence).

The chain uses TRBV18 and TRBJ1-5, with a possible D match to TRBD1 (6 bases). Trimming removed 3 bases at V and 5 bases at J, with 11 bases between. CDR1 is KGHSH and CDR2 is LQKENI in the germline V gene. The CDR3 length is 14 residues. CDR3 protein: CASSPDREDQPQHF. CDR3 nucleotides: TGTGCCAGCTCACCGGACAGAGAGGATCAGCCCCAGCATTTT.

The chain joins TRBV5-4 to TRBJ1-1, with a weak D call TRBD1 (5 bases). The V end was cut by 5 bases, the J end by 0 bases, with 17 bases between. Germline CDR1 SGHNT, CDR2 YYREEE (reference sequence). CDR3 length: 16 residues. CDR3 sequence (DNA): TGTGCCAGCAGGACTCGAGGGGCGCATATGAACACTGAAGCTTTCTTT. It translates to CASRTRGAHMNTEAFF. Full variable domain (outside the CDR3, taken from reference TRBV5-4 and TRBJ1-1): ETGVTQSPTHLIKTRGQQVTLRCSSQSGHNTVSWYQQALGQGPQFIFQYYREEENGRGNFPPRFSGLQFPNYSSELNVNALELDDSALYLCASRTRGAHMNTEAFFGQGTRLTVV.

This rearrangement joins TRBV6-5 to TRBJ1-6; no firm D call. CDR1 and CDR2 from the germline V gene are MNHEY and SVGAGI. The CDR3 length is 15 residues. Trimming shortened V by 0 bases and J by 11 bases, and 14 bases separated the two germline ends. CDR3 in DNA: TGTGCCAGCAGTTACTCGGGCCTGACTTTAGCACCCCTCCACTTT. The encoded protein is CASSYSGLTLAPLHF.

The DNA for the CDR3 is TGTGCCAGCAGCTTAGAGGGCCGACTAGCGGGGGGCACCGGGGAGCTGTTTTTT. It encodes CASSLEGRLAGGTGELFF. This sequence joins TRBV13 and TRBJ2-2; 13 nucleotides align to TRBD2. Trimming cost V 1 base and J 4 bases; bases outside gene matches: 6. Germline values: CDR1 PRHDT, CDR2 FYEKMQ (reference sequence). The CDR3 spans 18 residues.

The chain uses TRBV3-1 (or the pseudogene TRBV3-2) and TRBJ2-2; D is unclear. Germline lookup yields CDR1 LGHDT and CDR2 YNNKEL (reference sequence). This CDR3 has 15 residues. V was cut by 7 bases and J by 1 base, with 13 bases left in between. The CDR3 spells CASKGDGWNTGELFF. DNA for the CDR3: TGTGCCAGCAAGGGCGACGGGTGGAACACCGGGGAGCTGTTTTTT.

V is TRBV6-1 and J is TRBJ1-5, with TRBD1 identical over 7 bases. With 4 bases clipped from V and 4 bases from J, the junction kept 10 bases outside the gene matches. Germline CDR1 reads MNHNS; CDR2 reads SASEGT. The CDR3 has 16 amino acids. DNA for the CDR3: TGTGCCAGCAGTGTCCACCGGACAGGACTGAATCAGCCCCAGCATTTT. Translating gives CASSVHRTGLNQPQHF.

The V call is TRBV7-9, the J call TRBJ1-1; the D is unclear. CDR1 is SEHNR, CDR2 FQNEAQ, per germline (reference sequence). Trimming removed 2 bases at V and 7 bases at J, with 5 bases between. CDR3 length: 11 amino acids. CDR3 sequence reads: CASSLNNEAFF. The CDR3 region has the DNA TGTGCCAGCAGCTTAAATAATGAAGCTTTCTTT.

V and J are TRBV11-3 and TRBJ1-2; 7 nucleotides line up with TRBD1. V trimming: 5 bases; J trimming: 0 bases; junction bases outside the gene matches: 6. Germline V lookup: CDR1 SGHNT, CDR2 YENEEA. This CDR3 spans 15 amino acids. The CDR3 is CASSLLGQANYGYTF. The CDR3 DNA reads as TGTGCCAGCAGCCTTCTAGGACAGGCTAACTATGGCTACACCTTC.

This clone appeared a few times. This chain joins TRBV12-3 or TRBV12-4 and TRBJ1-5; D not certain. The CDR3 is 12 amino acids. With 2 bases removed from V and 3 bases from J, the gap between germline ends came to 2 bases. For the CDR3, the DNA is TGTGCCAGCAGTTTAACCAATCAGCCCCAGCATTTT. Translation gives CASSLTNQPQHF.

This clone occurred many times. The genes are TRBV28 and TRBJ2-3; 10 bases fit TRBD1. The J segment lost 2 bases and the V segment lost 6 bases, leaving 8 bases of the junction unmatched. The germline gives CDR1 MDHEN, CDR2 SYDVKM. This CDR3 spans 16 amino acids. This CDR3 is CASRSRTGGITDTQYF. In DNA, the CDR3 is TGTGCCAGCAGATCTCGGACAGGGGGGATCACAGATACGCAGTATTTT. Full variable domain (missing parts from reference TRBV28 and TRBJ2-3): DVKVTQSSRYLVKRTGEKVFLECVQDMDHENMFWYRQDPGLGLRLIYFSYDVKMKEKGDIPEGYSVSREKKERFSLILESASTNQTSMYLCASRSRTGGITDTQYFGPGTRLTVL.

DNA of the CDR3: TGTGCCAGCAGTGGGGTAGCGGGGAGATACGAGCAGTACTTC. It specifies CASSGVAGRYEQYF. This chain uses TRBV2 with TRBJ2-7; 8 positions match TRBD2. The germline gives CDR1 SNHLY, CDR2 FYNNEI. This CDR3 spans 14 amino acids. V trimming: 4 bases; J trimming: 4 bases; junction bases outside the gene matches: 6.

This clone has only a few counts. The chain employs TRBV3-1 (or the pseudogene TRBV3-2) and TRBJ2-7; TRBD1 agrees at 8 bases. V trimming: 6 bases; J trimming: 2 bases; junction bases outside the gene matches: 3. The germline gives CDR1 LGHDT, CDR2 YNNKEL (reference sequence). The CDR3 loop spans 13 amino acids. CDR3 sequence: CASRRTGPYEQYF. The DNA of the CDR3 is TGTGCCAGCAGACGGACAGGGCCCTACGAGCAGTACTTC.

The chain links TRBV6-6 to TRBJ2-7, with D perhaps matching TRBD1 (5 bases). Trimming took off 5 bases at V and 2 bases at J, with 22 bases between the two ends. CDR1 is MNHNY, CDR2 SVGAGI, per germline (reference sequence). The CDR3 totals 17 residues. Here the CDR3 DNA reads TGTGCCAGCAGTCCGTTCCCCCCGGGCAGGGCCCCCTACGAGCAGTACTTC. This gives the protein CASSPFPPGRAPYEQYF.

V usage is TRBV7-3 and J usage is TRBJ1-1; 9 bases are a match to TRBD1. CDR1 and CDR2 from the germline V gene are SGHTA and FQGTGA. The ends lost 4 bases at V and 10 bases at J; junction bases unmatched: 13. CDR3 size: 15 residues. The CDR3 nucleotides read TGTGCCAGCAGCTACGGGACCAGGACAGGGGAAGTAGCTTTCTTT. It encodes CASSYGTRTGEVAFF.

The J gene is TRBJ1-6, the V gene TRBV27; 8 nucleotides agree with TRBD1. The CDR3 runs 14 residues. Losses at the gene ends were 5 bases for V and 7 bases for J; bases not matched to a gene: 4. Germline loops: CDR1 MNHEY, CDR2 SMNVEV (reference sequence). The CDR3 DNA follows: TGTGCCAGCAGTATAAGGACAGGGAATTCACCCCTCCACTTT. Amino acids: CASSIRTGNSPLHF.

For the CDR3, the DNA is TGTGCCAGCTCACCACCCCTAGCGGGGGACCCCGATGAGCAGTTCTTC. Translation gives CASSPPLAGDPDEQFF. The chain joins TRBV18 to TRBJ2-1; 10 bases fit TRBD2. The V segment lost 0 bases and the J segment 8 bases; nucleotides outside the gene matches: 7. Germline V gives CDR1 KGHSH, CDR2 LQKENI. The CDR3 sequence is 16 residues long.

A single count supports this clone. The chain uses TRBV18 and TRBJ1-1; the D is unclear. The germline V gene has CDR1 KGHSH and CDR2 LQKENI. Trimming took 4 bases from V and 4 from J, leaving 10 bases between them. CDR3 length: 13 amino acids. In DNA form, the CDR3 reads TGTGCCAGCTCACAGGCGACGGGCACTGAAGCTTTCTTT. This sequence encodes CASSQATGTEAFF.